The clone carrying this T cell receptor (beta chain) has more than one count but fewer than ten. Antigen: not known. This entry belongs to a study of blood T cells in healthy people across ages. Every sample yielded at least 6.5 million isolated PBMCs. Per sample, no less than 5.5 micrograms of total RNA were extracted. Study-wide findings and caveats: The long-lived group displayed more naive CD4+ cells, plus higher diversity, than the aged donors did.

It was with a sample-barcoded 5' primer and a J-beta primer mix that a second PCR of roughly 6 to 11 cycles was run. Each cDNA molecule received a tag from a template-switch adaptor that had 12 random nucleotides. TCRdb called the 5' RACE reads again in MiXCR, with one record for every CDR3 protein. The table records roughly 2 million distinct CDR3 sequences, about 49% of them present only once. The length of the CDR3 is 11 residues. Looked up from germline, CDR1 is SQVTM and CDR2 is ANQGSEA. V was trimmed by 5 bases and J by 7 bases, leaving 11 bases between them. This TCR came from a woman aged 40 to 50 in good health. The V and J genes are TRBV29-1 and TRBJ1-2, with D unclear. Material: blood. CDR3 sequence reads: CSVFEDGGYTF. CDR3 DNA sequence: TGCAGCGTTTTTGAGGACGGTGGCTACACCTTC.